This TCR beta chain was recovered during a study of T-cell reconstitution after alpha-beta-depleted transplantation in children. This clonotype has a count of ten or more. What it binds is not known. The V gene's germline CDR1 is SGHRS and CDR2 YFSETQ. The CDR3 has 14 residues. Trimming cost V 2 bases and J 1 base, with 9 bases left between them. The study, taken as a whole, reports: The study traced high day-60 TCRbeta diversity in some patients to surviving recipient T cells and thymic progenitors.

Using unique molecular identifiers, the investigators prepared the TCRbeta library. In TCRdb, the PCR reads were re-called with MiXCR into one record per CDR3 protein. The sample records some 150,000 distinct CDR3 sequences, roughly 8.8% being singletons. The specimen comprised PBMCs, mostly from graft donor cells, sampled 180 days after TCRalphabeta/CD19-depleted stem cell transplant. V and J are TRBV5-1 and TRBJ1-1; D remains ambiguous. This clonotype originated in a female patient between 2 and 10 years old who had a stem cell transplant for congenital amegakaryocytic thrombocytopenia, so the T cells may come from the graft donor. The CDR3 sequence: CASSLVRRNTEAFF. CDR3 nucleotides: TGCGCCAGCAGCTTAGTACGTAGGAACACTGAAGCTTTCTTT.